This paragraph reports one T cell receptor beta chain. These data belong to a study of shared T cell receptors in the human thymus. Profiling relied on immunoSEQ multiplex PCR, and the TCRdb table lists in-frame clones only, not all of them. The table includes under 850,000 clones, around 89% detected once. Per germline, CDR1 MDHEN and CDR2 SYDVKM. The junction had 21 bases not matched to a gene; V was cut back by 7 bases and J by 4 bases. The CDR3 is 18 residues long. Separately, the same data were catalogued under a study of human thymus T cells. That paper notes: Resections obtained during corrective heart surgery supplied the thymus tissue. Repertoires sampled from thymus and blood appeared biased in V and J gene usage.

The J gene is TRBJ2-7, the V gene TRBV28; 8 bases fit TRBD1. This sequence originates from a boy in the first two years of life with a congenital heart defect. The source material was thymocytes. CDR3 amino acids: CASNLGQGPRVTYYEQYF. For the CDR3, the DNA is TGTGCCAGCAACCTAGGACAGGGTCCGAGGGTAACTTATTACGAGCAGTACTTC.